This TCR beta chain was profiled in a study of blood T cell repertoires in COVID-19. Looking at the study overall: The origin of the acute and convalescent COVID-19 samples was the United States, Italy and Spain.

Sequencing used immunoSEQ multiplex PCR; TCRdb keeps in-frame clones, though not all of them. The data contain around 70,000 clones, roughly 80% of them singletons. This CDR3 has 15 amino acids. Germline V lookup: CDR1 MNHEY, CDR2 SVGAGI. The germline V and J ends were trimmed by 2 bases and 0 bases, with 8 bases remaining between them. The sequence was collected from a woman aged 80 or older with active or convalescent COVID-19. The material sequenced was peripheral blood. The chain is built from TRBV6-5 and TRBJ1-3; D is unresolved. CDR3 in DNA: TGTGCCAGCAGTTACCAGGCAGCCTCTGGAAACACCATATATTTT. Its translation is CASSYQAASGNTIYF.